This T cell receptor (beta chain) was profiled in a study of graft-versus-host responses after intestinal transplantation. Study in general: Recipients were all induced with anti-thymocyte globulin, then given tacrolimus and steroids for around 3 years.

The CDR3 contains 13 residues. Deletions cut 7 bases from V and 4 bases from J, with 11 bases between. The V gene's germline CDR1 is SNHLY and CDR2 FYNNEI. Here immunoSEQ multiplex PCR was the method, and the copy in TCRdb shows in-frame clones only, minus some. This sample carries approximately 100,000 clones, around 86% of them seen once, and the ten largest clones take almost 1.5%. Sample: PBMCs, taken 255 days after intestinal transplant. This sequence joins TRBV2 and TRBJ2-1; D might be TRBD1 (5 bases). The receptor was isolated from a human patient who received an intestinal transplant, so some T cells may come from the graft donor. The CDR3 here is CASNPDSYNEQFF. The CDR3 DNA sequence: TGTGCCAGCAACCCAGACAGTTACAATGAGCAGTTCTTC. The full variable domain, with the rest looked up from reference TRBV2 and TRBJ2-1, is EPEVTQTPSHQVTQMGQEVILRCVPISNHLYFYWYRQILGQKVEFLVSFYNNEISEKSEIFDDQFSVERPDGSNFTLKIRSTKLEDSAMYFCASNPDSYNEQFFGPGTRLTVL.